The 20 T cell receptor beta chains given below trace back to one sample, sequenced in a study of blood T cell repertoires in COVID-19. Profiling relied on immunoSEQ multiplex PCR, and the TCRdb table lists in-frame clones only, not all of them. The sample has around 300,000 clones; around 84% are singletons. The specimen sequenced was PBMCs or T cells enriched from blood (not recorded which). The receptors derive from a woman in her 50s who had recovered from COVID-19.

The V gene is TRBV19, the J gene TRBJ1-6; D is ambiguous. The germline V and J ends were trimmed by 3 bases and 1 base, with 13 bases remaining between them. The CDR3 has 17 residues. Germline V lookup: CDR1 LNHDA, CDR2 SQIVND (reference sequence). The CDR3 sequence is CASSIRQVESYNSPLHF. CDR3 DNA: TGTGCCAGTAGTATCCGTCAGGTTGAATCCTATAATTCACCCCTCCACTTT.

The V and J genes are TRBV19 and TRBJ2-3; tentative D call: TRBD1 (6 bases). This CDR3 has 16 residues. CDR1 is LNHDA and CDR2 is SQIVND in the germline V gene (reference sequence). Trimming stripped 5 bases from V and 0 bases from J, with 15 bases between. CDR3 protein: CASSWRQVESTDTQYF. CDR3 DNA sequence: TGTGCCAGTAGTTGGAGACAGGTCGAAAGCACAGATACGCAGTATTTT.

The chain carries TRBV7-9 and TRBJ1-1; TRBD1 matches 8 bases. Per germline, CDR1 SEHNR and CDR2 FQNEAQ (reference sequence). The CDR3 consists of 16 residues. V lost 5 bases, J lost 4 bases, and 12 bases stayed unmatched. In DNA, the CDR3 is TGTGCCAGCAGCCCCCGGACAGGGAGAGAGGGCACTGAAGCTTTCTTT. Translating gives CASSPRTGREGTEAFF. Complete variable domain (other parts from reference TRBV7-9 and TRBJ1-1): DTGVSQNPRHKITKRGQNVTFRCDPISEHNRLYWYRQTLGQGPEFLTYFQNEAQLEKSRLLSDRFSAERPKGSFSTLEIQRTEQGDSAMYLCASSPRTGREGTEAFFGQGTRLTVV.

This sequence joins TRBV7-8 and TRBJ1-4; TRBD1 aligns across 9 bases. The CDR3 extends over 16 amino acids. Per germline, CDR1 SGHVS and CDR2 FQNEAQ. Unmatched junction bases numbered 8, after V lost 1 base and J lost 8 bases. The CDR3 region is CASSLGGQGEWEKLFF. CDR3 nucleotide sequence: TGTGCCAGCAGCTTAGGGGGACAGGGAGAGTGGGAAAAACTGTTTTTT. The full variable domain, its missing parts supplied by reference TRBV7-8 and TRBJ1-4, is GAGVSQSPRYKVAKRGQDVALRCDPISGHVSLFWYQQALGQGPEFLTYFQNEAQLDKSGLPSDRFFAERPEGSVSTLKIQRTQQEDSAVYLCASSLGGQGEWEKLFFGSGTQLSVL.

The J gene is TRBJ1-1, the V gene TRBV28; no firm D call. This CDR3 region has 12 residues. V was trimmed by 7 bases and J by 8 bases, leaving 14 bases between them. Germline V lookup: CDR1 MDHEN, CDR2 SYDVKM. The CDR3 nucleotides are TGTGCCAGCAAGACCGGGATTCAAGAAGCTTTCTTT. This gives the protein CASKTGIQEAFF.

V is TRBV5-4 and J is TRBJ2-7, with TRBD2 identical over 8 bases. Germline CDR1 SGHNT, CDR2 YYREEE (reference sequence). This CDR3 contains 18 residues. The J segment lost 1 base and the V segment lost 4 bases, leaving 16 bases of the junction unmatched. The CDR3 here is CASSKLRGSGGTSYEQYF. The CDR3, as DNA: TGTGCCAGCAGCAAGCTTCGGGGGAGCGGGGGAACATCCTACGAGCAGTACTTC.

The gene calls are TRBV11-2 and TRBJ2-7; TRBD2 agrees at 7 bases. V gave up 5 bases and J gave up 0 bases; unmatched junction bases: 7. The CDR3 extends over 15 amino acids. In germline, CDR1 is SGHAT, CDR2 FQNNGV. The chain's CDR3 is CASSRPGGISYEQYF. The CDR3 DNA sequence: TGTGCCAGCAGCCGCCCGGGGGGAATCTCCTACGAGCAGTACTTC.

The chain has TRBV7-8 and TRBJ1-1; unclear D gene. The V end lost 1 base, the J end lost 11 bases, and 11 bases lay between the germline ends. Germline-derived CDR1 and CDR2 are SGHVS and FQNEAQ. The CDR3 has 12 residues. CDR3 sequence (DNA): TGTGCCAGCAGCTTAGTGGTGGGAGAGGCTTTCTTT. It translates to CASSLVVGEAFF.

The rearrangement links TRBV3-1 (or the pseudogene TRBV3-2) to TRBJ1-2; D might be TRBD1 (5 bases). Germline V CDR1 and CDR2: LGHDT, YNNKEL (reference sequence). This CDR3 region has 13 residues. Deletions cut 4 bases from V and 8 bases from J, with 14 bases between. The CDR3 spells CASSRQTDGGYTF. CDR3 DNA sequence: TGTGCCAGCAGCCGCCAGACAGATGGAGGCTACACCTTC.

The chain employs TRBV2 and TRBJ1-5, with D possibly TRBD1 on 6 matching bases. With 5 bases removed from V and 4 bases from J, the gap between germline ends came to 15 bases. This CDR3 comprises 15 residues. The germline V gene encodes CDR1 SNHLY and CDR2 FYNNEI. The CDR3 sequence: CASSHQTGRNQPQHF. The CDR3, as DNA: TGTGCCAGCAGTCATCAGACAGGACGAAATCAGCCCCAGCATTTT.

The chain combines TRBV2 with TRBJ1-4, with D perhaps matching TRBD1 (5 bases). The V and J ends lost 5 bases and 4 bases respectively, with 11 bases between them. The CDR3 has 14 amino acids. Germline V gene lookup returns CDR1 SNHLY and CDR2 FYNNEI. The CDR3 DNA follows: TGTGCCAGCAGTCCCGACAGCGTTAATGAAAAACTGTTTTTT. Encoded protein: CASSPDSVNEKLFF.

The table lists this clone with a count of one. The sample contains more than one DNA sequence encoding this CDR3. This chain joins TRBV29-1 and TRBJ1-1, with 7 bases lining up with TRBD1. V was clipped by 4 bases and J by 2 bases; unmatched bases: 4. CDR1 and CDR2 (germline): SQVTM, ANQGSEA. The CDR3 has 13 amino acids. CDR3 sequence reads: CSVAGTANTEAFF. CDR3 nucleotides: TGCAGCGTTGCCGGGACAGCCAACACTGAAGCTTTCTTT.

The chain is built from TRBV2 and TRBJ1-6; tentative D call: TRBD1 (6 bases). The CDR3 contains 15 residues. Germline V gene sequence: CDR1 SNHLY, CDR2 FYNNEI. V lost 5 bases to trimming and J lost 4 bases, with 12 bases between them. CDR3 bases: TGTGCCAGCAGTAGAGCAGACAGGTATAATTCACCCCTCCACTTT. As protein: CASSRADRYNSPLHF. The full variable domain, rest sourced from reference TRBV2 and TRBJ1-6, is EPEVTQTPSHQVTQMGQEVILRCVPISNHLYFYWYRQILGQKVEFLVSFYNNEISEKSEIFDDQFSVERPDGSNFTLKIRSTKLEDSAMYFCASSRADRYNSPLHFGNGTRLTVT.

The CDR3 DNA reads as TGTGCCAGCAGTTACGGTTCCCGGTCCTCTGGAAACACCATATATTTT. It yields the protein CASSYGSRSSGNTIYF. The chain is built from TRBV6-5 and TRBJ1-3; D remains ambiguous. The CDR3 covers 16 residues. CDR1 and CDR2 (germline): MNHEY, SVGAGI. The V gene lost 2 bases and the J gene lost 0 bases, with 11 bases spanning the gap.

The rearrangement links TRBV19 to TRBJ1-1, with D maybe TRBD1 (5 bases). The CDR3 loop spans 14 amino acids. CDR1 and CDR2 from the germline V gene are LNHDA and SQIVND (reference sequence). V was shortened by 1 base and J by 5 bases, with 11 bases between the two germline ends. CDR3 loop: CASSIAGGSTEAFF. The DNA for the CDR3 is TGTGCCAGTAGTATAGCCGGGGGATCAACTGAAGCTTTCTTT.

This chain links TRBV7-2 with TRBJ2-1, with D perhaps matching TRBD2 (6 bases). The germline V and J ends were trimmed by 4 bases and 6 bases, with 16 bases remaining between them. CDR3 size: 15 residues. Looked up from germline, CDR1 is SGHTA and CDR2 is FQGNSA. The CDR3 reads CASSSRDSNLNEQFF. The CDR3 nucleotides read TGTGCCAGCAGCTCCCGGGACTCCAACCTCAATGAGCAGTTCTTC.

This chain connects TRBV3-1 (or the pseudogene TRBV3-2) to TRBJ2-1, with TRBD2 matching 7 bases. The V gene end was trimmed by 2 bases and the J gene end by 1 base; junction bases not matched to a gene: 8. The CDR3 is made up of 17 amino acids. The germline V gene has CDR1 LGHDT and CDR2 YNNKEL (reference sequence). The chain's CDR3 is CASSQFEAGASYNEQFF. Written as DNA, the CDR3 is TGTGCCAGCAGCCAATTTGAGGCGGGAGCTTCCTACAATGAGCAGTTCTTC.

This clone was seen only a few times. The genes are TRBV11-2 and TRBJ2-7, with D perhaps TRBD2 (6 bases). Trimming took 5 bases from V and 6 from J, leaving 14 bases between them. The CDR3 runs to 13 residues. The germline V gene has CDR1 SGHAT and CDR2 FQNNGV. CDR3 residues: CASSQTRPGEQYF. The CDR3 nucleotides are TGTGCCAGCAGCCAGACTAGACCGGGCGAGCAGTACTTC.

This clone was counted a few times. The chain uses TRBV6-6 and TRBJ1-4, with TRBD1 identical over 7 bases. The CDR3 is 14 amino acids. Germline V gene data show CDR1 as MNHNY and CDR2 as SVGAGI (reference sequence). After removal of 6 bases from V and 3 bases from J, the junction contained 4 bases not matched to a gene. CDR3 protein: CASRSGQSNEKLFF. The CDR3 region has the DNA TGTGCCAGCAGGTCGGGACAGTCTAATGAAAAACTGTTTTTT.

This sequence joins TRBV5-1 and TRBJ1-3, with D perhaps TRBD1 (6 bases). The CDR3 runs to 16 residues. Trimming took 1 base from V and 4 from J, leaving 15 bases between them. Germline V CDR1 and CDR2: SGHRS, YFSETQ. The CDR3 protein is CASSLSVWGQGNTIYF. CDR3 in DNA: TGCGCCAGCAGCTTGTCGGTTTGGGGGCAAGGAAACACCATATATTTT.